Presented here are 20 T cell receptor beta chains from one specimen sequenced in a study of shared clonotypes between healthy human individuals. This table comes from immunoSEQ multiplex PCR, and its TCRdb copy is limited to in-frame clones, with some not included. The sample lists around 980,000 clones, 75% to 80% occurring once. The sequenced sample was memory CD4+ T cells from PBMCs. Subset here: CD45RA-negative fraction. The source is a man aged 18 to 29 in good health. Some clones in this sample may be carry-over from other donors' samples.

This clone was seen only once. The chain links TRBV4-2 to TRBJ1-4; 9 bases fit TRBD1. V was pared by 0 bases and J by 10 bases, with 9 bases of the junction left unmatched. The CDR3 loop spans 16 amino acids. Per the germline V gene, CDR1 is LGHNA and CDR2 is YNFKEQ. The CDR3 nucleotides are TGTGCCAGCAGCCAAGAGACCGGGACAGGGCTGGCAAAACTGTTTTTT. It translates to CASSQETGTGLAKLFF.

The rearrangement joins TRBV5-1 to TRBJ2-5, with TRBD1 identical over 10 bases. J was trimmed by 3 bases and V by 6 bases; bases with no gene match: 8. This CDR3 is 15 amino acids long. Looked up from germline, CDR1 is SGHRS and CDR2 is YFSETQ. The CDR3 DNA sequence: TGCGCCAGCACTACGACCGGGACAGGGGAAGAGACCCAGTACTTC. Its translation is CASTTTGTGEETQYF.

This rearrangement joins TRBV5-1 to TRBJ1-4, with a weak D call TRBD1 (6 bases). The CDR3 contains 15 residues. Germline V gene sequence: CDR1 SGHRS, CDR2 YFSETQ. The ends were cut back, 0 bases at V and 5 bases at J, with 11 bases in the middle. The CDR3: CASSLAGQSNEKLFF. CDR3 in DNA: TGCGCCAGCAGCTTGGCAGGACAGAGCAATGAAAAACTGTTTTTT.

This rearrangement joins TRBV5-5 to TRBJ1-5; no definite D call. V was trimmed by 1 base and J by 4 bases, leaving 15 bases between them. Germline CDR1 is SGHKS and CDR2 is YYEKEE (reference sequence). This CDR3 has 16 residues. CDR3 coding DNA: TGTGCCAGCAGCTTGTTGGGCGGGGAGATTAATCAGCCCCAGCATTTT. This gives the protein CASSLLGGEINQPQHF. Using reference TRBV5-5 and TRBJ1-5 for the parts outside the CDR3, the full variable domain is DAGVTQSPTHLIKTRGQQVTLRCSPISGHKSVSWYQQVLGQGPQFIFQYYEKEERGRGNFPDRFSARQFPNYSSELNVNALLLGDSALYLCASSLLGGEINQPQHFGDGTRLSIL.

V gene TRBV28 combines with J gene TRBJ1-2; 10 nucleotides agree with TRBD1. V lost 4 bases, J lost 6 bases, and 2 bases stayed unmatched. The CDR3 has 13 amino acids. Per germline, CDR1 MDHEN and CDR2 SYDVKM. The CDR3 region has the DNA TGTGCCAGCAGTTCCGGACAGGGGGATGGCTACACCTTC. Its translation is CASSSGQGDGYTF.

The chain recombines TRBV29-1 with TRBJ2-3, with TRBD2 matching 13 bases. This CDR3 comprises 16 residues. V gave up 4 bases and J gave up 6 bases; unmatched junction bases: 10. Germline V CDR1 and CDR2: SQVTM, ANQGSEA. The CDR3 reads CSVAPGTSGATDTQYF. CDR3 nucleotide sequence: TGCAGCGTTGCGCCCGGGACTAGCGGGGCCACTGATACGCAGTATTTT.

Of note for this clone: The sample has other DNA sequences that encode this CDR3 too. The chain links TRBV11-1 to TRBJ2-3; 10 nucleotides line up with TRBD2. The germline gives CDR1 SGHAT, CDR2 FQDESV (reference sequence). This CDR3 contains 16 residues. V lost 5 bases and J lost 1; bases outside the gene matches: 6. CDR3 coding DNA: TGTGCCAGCAGCCTAAGGACTAGCGGACGCACAGATACGCAGTATTTT. It codes for CASSLRTSGRTDTQYF.

This chain uses TRBV2 with TRBJ1-4; TRBD1 matches at 10 bases. The CDR3 length is 14 residues. Germline assignment: CDR1 SNHLY and CDR2 FYNNEI. Trimming at V came to 10 bases and at J to 6 bases, leaving 8 bases not matched to a gene. The CDR3 region is CATSRDRGYEKLFF. The CDR3 nucleotides read TGTGCCACGAGCCGGGACAGGGGTTATGAAAAACTGTTTTTT.

The chain couples TRBV10-1 to TRBJ2-1, with 11 bases matching TRBD2. V was pared by 3 bases and J by 11 bases, with 9 bases of the junction left unmatched. The CDR3 sequence is 15 residues long. The germline CDR1 and CDR2 sequences are WNHNN and SYGVQD (reference sequence). In nucleotides, the CDR3 is TGCGCCAGCAGTGATATGACTAGCGGGAACATAAAGCAGTTCTTC. It codes for CASSDMTSGNIKQFF.

As DNA, the CDR3 is TGTGCCAGCAGCCAGAGCGGGGGCGGGACTGAAGCTTTCTTT. Encoded protein: CASSQSGGGTEAFF. This chain links TRBV7-2 with TRBJ1-1, with D possibly being TRBD1 (6 bases). The CDR3 runs to 14 residues. Germline CDR1 and CDR2: SGHTA and FQGNSA. Trimming stripped 5 bases from V and 5 bases from J, with 15 bases between.

This chain links TRBV29-1 with TRBJ2-3; 9 nucleotides agree with TRBD2. J gave up 3 bases and V 6 bases, and 10 bases lay outside the gene matches. CDR3 size: 15 residues. Germline V gives CDR1 SQVTM, CDR2 ANQGSEA. CDR3 loop: CSVTLGGGGTDTQYF. Here the CDR3 DNA reads TGCAGCGTAACCCTCGGCGGGGGGGGGACAGATACGCAGTATTTT.

The J gene is TRBJ2-3, the V gene TRBV28; 15 bases match TRBD2. The CDR3 covers 17 residues. The junction had 6 bases not matched to a gene; V was cut back by 4 bases and J by 4 bases. Germline CDR1 is MDHEN and CDR2 is SYDVKM. The CDR3 region has the DNA TGTGCCAGCAGTTCGCGGACTAGCGGGAGGGTTGCAGATACGCAGTATTTT. This encodes CASSSRTSGRVADTQYF. The complete variable domain, with remaining parts taken from reference TRBV28 and TRBJ2-3, reads DVKVTQSSRYLVKRTGEKVFLECVQDMDHENMFWYRQDPGLGLRLIYFSYDVKMKEKGDIPEGYSVSREKKERFSLILESASTNQTSMYLCASSSRTSGRVADTQYFGPGTRLTVL.

The V gene is TRBV6-6, the J gene TRBJ2-7, with 9 bases fitting TRBD2. The CDR3 runs to 15 residues. CDR1 and CDR2 (germline): MNHNY, SVGAGI (reference sequence). Unmatched junction bases numbered 4, after V lost 2 bases and J lost 2 bases. CDR3 in amino acids: CASSYSGGPPYEQYF. The DNA for the CDR3 is TGTGCCAGCAGTTACAGCGGGGGGCCTCCCTACGAGCAGTACTTC.

The chain recombines TRBV5-1 with TRBJ1-1; TRBD1 agrees at 12 bases. The CDR3 is 14 amino acids. The J segment lost 8 bases and the V segment lost 4 bases, leaving 6 bases of the junction unmatched. The V gene's germline CDR1 is SGHRS and CDR2 YFSETQ. The CDR3 region has the DNA TGCGCCAGCAGCACCGGGACAGGGGGCCTCGAAGCTTTCTTT. Translating it yields CASSTGTGGLEAFF. The whole variable domain, remainder taken from reference TRBV5-1 and TRBJ1-1, is KAGVTQTPRYLIKTRGQQVTLSCSPISGHRSVSWYQQTPGQGLQFLFEYFSETQRNKGNFPGRFSGRQFSNSRSEMNVSTLELGDSALYLCASSTGTGGLEAFFGQGTRLTVV.

The J gene is TRBJ1-2, the V gene TRBV27; D gene uncertain. Trimming pared 1 base from V and 7 bases from J, leaving 19 bases between. The CDR3 has 16 residues. Looked up from germline, CDR1 is MNHEY and CDR2 is SMNVEV (reference sequence). Here the CDR3 DNA reads TGTGCCAGCAGTTTATTAGATCTGGGGTATCCGGTTGGCTACACCTTC. It yields the protein CASSLLDLGYPVGYTF.

The chain combines TRBV7-8 with TRBJ1-5; D is undetermined. The germline CDR1 and CDR2 sequences are SGHVS and FQNEAQ. The V and J ends lost 2 bases and 3 bases respectively, with 5 bases between them. The CDR3 runs 13 residues. In DNA, the CDR3 is TGTGCCAGCAGCTTAATGACCAATCAGCCCCAGCATTTT. Its translation is CASSLMTNQPQHF.

The sample holds one count of this clone. This sequence joins TRBV2 and TRBJ1-5; D perhaps matches TRBD1 (6 bases). Per germline, CDR1 SNHLY and CDR2 FYNNEI. The CDR3 has 13 amino acids. V shed 5 bases and J shed 4 bases, with 9 bases lying between them. The CDR3 nucleotides read TGTGCCAGCAGTACAGGGCCTAATCAGCCCCAGCATTTT. Translating it yields CASSTGPNQPQHF.

The CDR3 is CASSPRQPLRGYTF. CDR3 in DNA: TGTGCCAGCAGTCCCAGACAGCCACTCAGGGGCTACACCTTC. The J gene is TRBJ1-2, the V gene TRBV6-5; D possibly corresponds to TRBD1 (5 bases). Germline CDR1 MNHEY, CDR2 SVGAGI. CDR3 size: 14 residues. The ends were cut back, 5 bases at V and 8 bases at J, with 18 bases in the middle.

The CDR3 region is CASSPNTGGEKLFF. The DNA of the CDR3 is TGTGCCAGCAGCCCTAACACTGGGGGGGAAAAACTGTTTTTT. The genes are TRBV7-9 and TRBJ1-4; perhaps TRBD1 as D (5 bases). The germline V gene has CDR1 SEHNR and CDR2 FQNEAQ (reference sequence). The CDR3 covers 14 residues. V was cut by 5 bases and J by 8 bases, with 15 bases left in between.

CDR3 protein: CASTPQGSNYGYTF. CDR3 nucleotide sequence: TGTGCCAGCACCCCACAGGGGTCTAACTATGGCTACACCTTC. The V call is TRBV5-5, the J call TRBJ1-2; 7 bases match TRBD1. Per the germline V gene, CDR1 is SGHKS and CDR2 is YYEKEE (reference sequence). The CDR3 contains 14 residues. With V trimmed by 6 bases and J by 0 bases, 5 bases remained unmatched. Based on the CDR3 plus reference TRBV5-5 and TRBJ1-2, the full variable domain is DAGVTQSPTHLIKTRGQQVTLRCSPISGHKSVSWYQQVLGQGPQFIFQYYEKEERGRGNFPDRFSARQFPNYSSELNVNALLLGDSALYLCASTPQGSNYGYTFGSGTRLTVV.